Following are 20 T cell receptor beta chains from one sample sequenced in a study of PD-1 blockade in classical Hodgkin lymphoma. Following autologous stem cell transplantation, relapse occurred in every patient, and exposure to brentuximab vedotin varied. Clones were read by immunoSEQ multiplex PCR, and TCRdb kept only the in-frame ones, dropping some. Found here are tens of thousands of clones, around 82% of them singletons; the top ten hold 30% to 35%. The material was peripheral blood mononuclear cells (PBMCs), obtained at baseline. All receptors derive from a human donor with classical Hodgkin lymphoma.

The J gene is TRBJ2-7, the V gene TRBV5-5; D is ambiguous. CDR1 is SGHKS and CDR2 is YYEKEE in the germline V gene (reference sequence). This CDR3 is 12 amino acids long. The germline V and J ends were trimmed by 2 bases and 3 bases, with 6 bases remaining between them. In DNA, the CDR3 is TGTGCCAGCAGCTTCCAGTTCTACGAGCAGTACTTC. It codes for CASSFQFYEQYF.

The J gene is TRBJ2-6, the V gene TRBV5-1, with D possibly being TRBD1 or TRBD2 (5 bases each). V was shortened by 4 bases and J by 4 bases, with 12 bases between the two germline ends. Per the germline V gene, CDR1 is SGHRS and CDR2 is YFSETQ. The CDR3 length is 15 residues. The CDR3 region has the DNA TGCGCCAGCAGCGATTGGGGGTCCGGGGCCAACGTCCTGACTTTC. Its protein is CASSDWGSGANVLTF.

The rearrangement joins TRBV28 to TRBJ1-1; D is perhaps TRBD1 (5 bases). CDR1 and CDR2 from the germline V gene are MDHEN and SYDVKM. The CDR3 consists of 16 residues. V was pared by 0 bases and J by 6 bases, with 17 bases between. The CDR3 here is CASSLWGRGRGAEAFF. The DNA of the CDR3 is TGTGCCAGCAGTTTATGGGGCAGAGGTAGGGGCGCTGAAGCTTTCTTT.

The chain has TRBV19 and TRBJ1-2; D is ambiguous. The V end lost 10 bases, the J end lost 4 bases, and 10 bases lay between the germline ends. This CDR3 has 11 residues. The germline gives CDR1 LNHDA, CDR2 SQIVND (reference sequence). As DNA, the CDR3 is TGTGCCACCTCCATTTCCTATGGCTACACCTTC. Protein product: CATSISYGYTF.

The chain has TRBV6-5 and TRBJ1-2; perhaps TRBD1 as D (5 bases). The V gene lost 2 bases and the J gene lost 3 bases, with 13 bases spanning the gap. The CDR3 length is 15 residues. Germline-derived CDR1 and CDR2 are MNHEY and SVGAGI. This CDR3 reads CASSYTGRKDYGYTF. CDR3 in DNA: TGTGCCAGCAGTTACACGGGGCGCAAGGACTATGGCTACACCTTC.

This chain connects TRBV5-1 to TRBJ2-7; possible D gene TRBD1, 5 bases. V was trimmed by 2 bases and J by 1 base, leaving 10 bases between them. CDR3 size: 14 residues. The germline CDR1 and CDR2 sequences are SGHRS and YFSETQ. DNA of the CDR3: TGCGCCAGCAGCTTAGACAGCCCGTCCTACGAGCAGTACTTC. Translated, it gives CASSLDSPSYEQYF. Using reference TRBV5-1 and TRBJ2-7 for the parts outside the CDR3, the full variable domain is KAGVTQTPRYLIKTRGQQVTLSCSPISGHRSVSWYQQTPGQGLQFLFEYFSETQRNKGNFPGRFSGRQFSNSRSEMNVSTLELGDSALYLCASSLDSPSYEQYFGPGTRLTVT.

This chain connects TRBV10-3 to TRBJ2-5; 10 bases line up with TRBD2. The CDR3 has 15 amino acids. The germline gives CDR1 ENHRY, CDR2 SYGVKD. V lost 3 bases to trimming and J lost 2 bases; unmatched junction nucleotides: 3. CDR3 amino acids: CAISDQAGGQETQYF. In nucleotides, the CDR3 is TGTGCCATCAGTGACCAAGCGGGGGGGCAAGAGACCCAGTACTTC.

This clone came up once. V and J are TRBV6-1 and TRBJ1-1, with D possibly TRBD1 on 6 matching bases. The germline V gene encodes CDR1 MNHNS and CDR2 SASEGT. The CDR3 is made up of 16 amino acids. Trimming took 1 base from V and 0 from J, leaving 12 bases between them. The CDR3 region has the DNA TGTGCCAGCAGTGAAGTTGGACAGCTCATGAACACTGAAGCTTTCTTT. It encodes CASSEVGQLMNTEAFF.

The chain's CDR3 is CASTPRARGTGEQYF. As DNA, the CDR3 is TGTGCCAGCACCCCAAGGGCCAGGGGGACGGGGGAGCAGTACTTC. This chain uses TRBV14 with TRBJ2-7, with 7 bases that match TRBD1. The CDR3 contains 15 residues. Germline V gene data show CDR1 as SGHDN and CDR2 as FVKESK. After removal of 7 bases from V and 7 bases from J, the junction contained 16 bases not matched to a gene.

This clone is medium-sized within its sample. The chain joins TRBV4-2 to TRBJ2-1; D uncertain. The ends were cut back, 1 base at V and 8 bases at J, with 12 bases in the middle. CDR1 and CDR2 from the germline V gene are LGHNA and YNFKEQ. The CDR3 runs 14 residues. The CDR3 region is CASSQAPRNDEQFF. Written as DNA, the CDR3 is TGTGCCAGCAGCCAAGCTCCACGGAACGATGAGCAGTTCTTC.

The gene calls are TRBV30 and TRBJ1-5; no definite D call. The ends were cut back, 2 bases at V and 0 bases at J, with 5 bases in the middle. Per the germline V gene, CDR1 is GTSNPN and CDR2 is SVGIG (reference sequence). This CDR3 is 13 amino acids long. DNA of the CDR3: TGTGCCTGGAGTCGGGATAGCAATCAGCCCCAGCATTTT. Translated, it gives CAWSRDSNQPQHF.

The chain carries TRBV7-6 and TRBJ1-1; 7 bases line up with TRBD1. The CDR3 loop spans 15 amino acids. With 5 bases clipped from V and 1 base from J, the junction kept 7 bases outside the gene matches. CDR1 SGHVS and CDR2 FNYEAQ come from the germline V gene. CDR3 nucleotides: TGTGCCAGCAGCCAAATAGGGGGCGGGAACACTGAAGCTTTCTTT. This encodes CASSQIGGGNTEAFF.

The chain carries TRBV18 and TRBJ2-2; D remains unclear. There are 13 residues in the CDR3. The germline V gene encodes CDR1 KGHSH and CDR2 LQKENI. Deletions cut 1 base from V and 4 bases from J, with 4 bases between. The CDR3: CASSPRVTGELFF. The CDR3 nucleotides are TGTGCCAGCTCACCACGAGTCACCGGGGAGCTGTTTTTT.

The rearrangement uses TRBV28 and TRBJ1-4; D is undetermined. Germline values: CDR1 MDHEN, CDR2 SYDVKM. V was pared by 7 bases and J by 6 bases, with 12 bases between. This CDR3 comprises 13 residues. DNA for the CDR3: TGTGCCAGCAAAAGCCACGGTGATGAAAAACTGTTTTTT. This sequence encodes CASKSHGDEKLFF.

The chain combines TRBV7-9 with TRBJ1-1; tentative D call: TRBD1 (5 bases). Germline V CDR1 and CDR2: SEHNR, FQNEAQ (reference sequence). The CDR3 length is 14 residues. Trimming took 8 bases from V and 4 from J, leaving 17 bases between them. The CDR3 nucleotides read TGTGCCAGCGACACACTCGGGGCAGCCACTGAAGCTTTCTTT. It specifies CASDTLGAATEAFF.

Comment on this clone: One end of the junction does not line up with germline, which may come from a read error. The gene calls are TRBV6-6 and TRBJ2-3, with D possibly matching TRBD2 (6 bases). The length of the CDR3 is 16 residues. Germline CDR1 and CDR2: MNHNY and SVGAGI (reference sequence). Here the CDR3 reads CASSYPGTGGSDSQYF. As DNA, the CDR3 is TGTGCCAGCAGTTACCCCGGGACTGGGGGTTCAGATTCGCAGTATTTT.

The CDR3 DNA is TGTGCCAGCAGTCCTTTAGACAGGCCCCTAAAGGACTACGAGCAGTACTTC. Protein product: CASSPLDRPLKDYEQYF. The chain combines TRBV28 with TRBJ2-7; possibly TRBD1 for D (6 bases). The V gene's germline CDR1 is MDHEN and CDR2 SYDVKM. V shed 5 bases and J shed 3 bases, with 23 bases lying between them. CDR3 length: 17 amino acids.

The chain is built from TRBV7-9 and TRBJ1-3; TRBD1 matches 8 bases. Per the germline V gene, CDR1 is SEHNR and CDR2 is FQNEAQ (reference sequence). The CDR3 contains 15 residues. The junction had 7 bases not matched to a gene; V was cut back by 5 bases and J by 4 bases. The CDR3 nucleotides read TGTGCCAGCAGCCGTACGACAGGGGCCGGAAACACCATATATTTT. Protein sequence: CASSRTTGAGNTIYF.

V is TRBV18 and J is TRBJ2-7, with D maybe TRBD2 (6 bases). The V gene's germline CDR1 is KGHSH and CDR2 LQKENI. Trimming removed 5 bases at V and 0 bases at J, with 14 bases between. The CDR3 loop spans 15 amino acids. In DNA form, the CDR3 reads TGTGCCAGCTCAGCCTTTATCGGGGGCTCCTACGAGCAGTACTTC. This codes for CASSAFIGGSYEQYF.

The CDR3 coding sequence is TGCGCCAGCAGCAACAGCGGGGGGGCTGGGAATGAGCAGTTCTTC. This gives the protein CASSNSGGAGNEQFF. The chain has TRBV4-3 and TRBJ2-1; 10 nucleotides line up with TRBD2. The CDR3 has 15 amino acids. Per germline, CDR1 LGHNA and CDR2 YSLEER. V dropped 5 bases and J dropped 7; count of bases not matched to a gene: 8.